This T cell receptor beta chain came from a study of beta chain features in type 1 diabetes. Study at large: Across every sample, approximately 110,000,000 sorted cells were examined in total. Broader study findings: The naive, central memory and Treg TCRB repertoires showed an apparent similarity that was greater among patients than among healthy donors. All four CD4+ subsets of Type 1 diabetes patients contained TCRB CDR3s that were moderately but significantly shorter.

The CDR3 loop spans 15 amino acids. Trimming took off 7 bases at V and 9 bases at J, with 23 bases between the two ends. In germline, CDR1 is SGHRS, CDR2 YFSETQ. Sequenced material consisted of expressed TCRB transcripts (all of the isolated RNA was reverse transcribed). The average read count of naive, central memory and regulatory T cell samples was around 3.6 million. Clones were read by immunoSEQ multiplex PCR, and TCRdb kept only the in-frame ones, dropping some. Here the sample spans around 180,000 clones, almost 8% being singletons. This clone came up a few times. Antigen unknown. The TCR sequence derives from a man younger than 30 with type 1 diabetes. Material: central memory CD4+ T cells from blood. The chain uses TRBV5-1 and TRBJ2-1; tentative D call: TRBD2 (6 bases). CDR3 DNA sequence: TGCGCCAGCTGTCGGGACTCCCCCAATACGGCTGAGCAGTTCTTC. Its protein product is CASCRDSPNTAEQFF.